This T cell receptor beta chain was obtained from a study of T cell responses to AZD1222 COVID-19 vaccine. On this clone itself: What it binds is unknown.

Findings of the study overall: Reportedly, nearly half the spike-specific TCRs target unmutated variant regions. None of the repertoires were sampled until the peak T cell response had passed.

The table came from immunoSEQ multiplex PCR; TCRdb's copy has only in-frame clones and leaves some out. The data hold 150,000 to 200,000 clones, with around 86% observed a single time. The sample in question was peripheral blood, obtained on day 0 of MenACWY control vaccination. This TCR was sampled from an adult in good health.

CDR3 sequence reads: CASRNLQVNEQFF. Written as DNA, the CDR3 is TGTGCCAGCAGGAACCTACAGGTTAATGAGCAGTTCTTC. This rearrangement joins TRBV27 to TRBJ2-1; maybe TRBD1 (5 bases). Germline CDR1 and CDR2: MNHEY and SMNVEV (reference sequence). Trimming cost V 6 bases and J 7 bases, with 13 bases left between them. The length of the CDR3 is 13 residues.